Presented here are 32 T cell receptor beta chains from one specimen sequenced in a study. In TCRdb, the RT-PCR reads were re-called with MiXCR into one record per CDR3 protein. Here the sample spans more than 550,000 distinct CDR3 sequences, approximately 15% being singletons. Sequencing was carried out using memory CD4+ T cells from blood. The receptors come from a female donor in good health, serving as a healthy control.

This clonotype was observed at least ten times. The CDR3 DNA is TGCAGTGCTAGGTCTGGGACAGGGTTTAACACTGAAGCTTTCTTT. Protein sequence: CSARSGTGFNTEAFF. This chain links TRBV20-1 with TRBJ1-1; 9 nucleotides align to TRBD1. V was clipped by 3 bases and J by 2 bases; unmatched bases: 7. The CDR3 has 15 amino acids. Germline V gives CDR1 DFQATT, CDR2 SNEGSKA (reference sequence).

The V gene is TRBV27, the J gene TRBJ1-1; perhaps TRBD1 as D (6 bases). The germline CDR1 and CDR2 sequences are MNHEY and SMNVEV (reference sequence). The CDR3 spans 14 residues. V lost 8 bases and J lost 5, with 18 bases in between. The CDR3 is CASRISGERTEAFF. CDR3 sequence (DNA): TGTGCCAGCCGAATCTCAGGGGAACGGACTGAAGCTTTCTTT.

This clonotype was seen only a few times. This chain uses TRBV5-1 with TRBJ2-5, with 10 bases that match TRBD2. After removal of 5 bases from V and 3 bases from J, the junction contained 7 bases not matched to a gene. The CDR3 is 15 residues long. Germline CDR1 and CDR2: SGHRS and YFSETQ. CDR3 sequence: CASSFSGRDEETQYF. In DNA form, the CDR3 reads TGCGCCAGCAGTTTCAGCGGGAGGGATGAAGAGACCCAGTACTTC. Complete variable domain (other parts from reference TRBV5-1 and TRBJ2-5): KAGVTQTPRYLIKTRGQQVTLSCSPISGHRSVSWYQQTPGQGLQFLFEYFSETQRNKGNFPGRFSGRQFSNSRSEMNVSTLELGDSALYLCASSFSGRDEETQYFGPGTRLLVL.

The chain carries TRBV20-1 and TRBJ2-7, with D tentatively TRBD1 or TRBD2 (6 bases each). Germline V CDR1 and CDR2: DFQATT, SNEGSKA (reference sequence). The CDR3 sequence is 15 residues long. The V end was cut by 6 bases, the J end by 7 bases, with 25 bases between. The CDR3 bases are TGCAGTGCCCCCCGGCCGGGGGCAATGGCGGGAGAGCAGTACTTC. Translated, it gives CSAPRPGAMAGEQYF.

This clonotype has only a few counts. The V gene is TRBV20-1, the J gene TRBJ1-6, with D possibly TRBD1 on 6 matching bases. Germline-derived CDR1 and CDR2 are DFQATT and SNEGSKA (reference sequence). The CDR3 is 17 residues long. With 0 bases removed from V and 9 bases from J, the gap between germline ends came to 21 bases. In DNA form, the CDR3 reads TGCAGTGCTAGAGATAGCGGTGGAGTAGGACAGAGTTCACCCCTCCACTTT. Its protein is CSARDSGGVGQSSPLHF.

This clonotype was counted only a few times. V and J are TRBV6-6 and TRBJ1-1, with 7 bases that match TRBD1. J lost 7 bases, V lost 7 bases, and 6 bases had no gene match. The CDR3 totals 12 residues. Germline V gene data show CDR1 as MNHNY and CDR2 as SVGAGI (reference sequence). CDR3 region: CASNPGTVEAFF. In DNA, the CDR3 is TGTGCCAGCAACCCCGGGACAGTTGAAGCTTTCTTT.

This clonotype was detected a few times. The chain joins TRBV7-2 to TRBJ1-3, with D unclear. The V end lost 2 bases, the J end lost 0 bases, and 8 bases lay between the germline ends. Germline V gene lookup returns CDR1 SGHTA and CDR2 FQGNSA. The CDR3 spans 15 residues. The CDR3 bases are TGTGCCAGCAGCTTAATGGGTAACTCTGGAAACACCATATATTTT. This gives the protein CASSLMGNSGNTIYF. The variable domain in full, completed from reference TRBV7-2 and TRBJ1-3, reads GAGVSQSPSNKVTEKGKDVELRCDPISGHTALYWYRQSLGQGLEFLIYFQGNSAPDKSGLPSDRFSAERTGGSVSTLTIQRTQQEDSAVYLCASSLMGNSGNTIYFGEGSWLTVV.

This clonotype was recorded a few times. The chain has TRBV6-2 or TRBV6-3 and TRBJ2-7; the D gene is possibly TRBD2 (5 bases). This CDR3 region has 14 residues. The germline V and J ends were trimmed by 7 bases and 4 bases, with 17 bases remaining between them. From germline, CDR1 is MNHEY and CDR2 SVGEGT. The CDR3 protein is CASTLAGLNYEQYF. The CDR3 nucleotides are TGTGCCAGCACATTGGCGGGCCTGAATTACGAGCAGTACTTC.

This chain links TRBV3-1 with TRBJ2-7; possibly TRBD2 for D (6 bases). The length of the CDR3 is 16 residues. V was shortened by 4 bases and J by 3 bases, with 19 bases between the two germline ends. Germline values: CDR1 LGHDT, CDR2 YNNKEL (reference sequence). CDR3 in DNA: TGTGCCAGCAGCCCTCCCGGAGGGTATGAGGTCTACGAGCAGTACTTC. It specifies CASSPPGGYEVYEQYF.

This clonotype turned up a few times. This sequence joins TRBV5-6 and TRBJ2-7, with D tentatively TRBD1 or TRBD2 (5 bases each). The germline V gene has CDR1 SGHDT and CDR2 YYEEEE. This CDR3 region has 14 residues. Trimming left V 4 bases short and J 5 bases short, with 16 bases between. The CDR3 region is CASSGARERHEQYF. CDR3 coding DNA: TGTGCCAGCAGCGGGGCCCGGGAACGCCACGAGCAGTACTTC.

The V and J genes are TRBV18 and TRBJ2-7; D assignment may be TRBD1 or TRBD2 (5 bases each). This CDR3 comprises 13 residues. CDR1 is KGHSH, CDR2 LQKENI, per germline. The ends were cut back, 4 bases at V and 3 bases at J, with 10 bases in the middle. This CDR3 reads CASSLTEGYEQYF. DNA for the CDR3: TGTGCCAGCTCACTGACAGAGGGCTACGAGCAGTACTTC.

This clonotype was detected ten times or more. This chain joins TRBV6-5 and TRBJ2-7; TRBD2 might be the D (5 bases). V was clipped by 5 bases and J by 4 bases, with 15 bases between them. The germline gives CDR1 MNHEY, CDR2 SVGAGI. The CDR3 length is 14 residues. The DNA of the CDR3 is TGTGCCAGCAGTCTGATGCAAGCGGCGTACGAGCAGTACTTC. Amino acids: CASSLMQAAYEQYF.

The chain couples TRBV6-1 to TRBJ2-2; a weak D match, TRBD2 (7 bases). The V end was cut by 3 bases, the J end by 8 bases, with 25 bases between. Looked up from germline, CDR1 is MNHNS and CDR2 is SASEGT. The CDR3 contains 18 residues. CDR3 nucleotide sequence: TGTGCCAGCAGTGACTTCCTCAAAGGGGGAGGGGACCTGGGGGAGCTGTTTTTT. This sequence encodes CASSDFLKGGGDLGELFF.

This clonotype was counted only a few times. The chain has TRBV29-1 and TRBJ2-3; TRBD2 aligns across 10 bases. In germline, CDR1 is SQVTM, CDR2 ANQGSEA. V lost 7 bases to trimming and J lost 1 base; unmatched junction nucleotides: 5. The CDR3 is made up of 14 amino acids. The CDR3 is CSGGLAVRTDTQYF. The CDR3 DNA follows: TGCAGCGGCGGACTAGCGGTGCGCACAGATACGCAGTATTTT.

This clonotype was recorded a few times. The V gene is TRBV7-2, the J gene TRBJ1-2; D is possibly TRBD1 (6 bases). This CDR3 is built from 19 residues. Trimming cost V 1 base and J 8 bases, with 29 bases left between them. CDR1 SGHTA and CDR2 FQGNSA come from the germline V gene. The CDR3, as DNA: TGTGCCAGCAGCTTAGAAGTAGGGTCGGCACAGGGAGTTATGTCGGGCTACACCTTC. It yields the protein CASSLEVGSAQGVMSGYTF.

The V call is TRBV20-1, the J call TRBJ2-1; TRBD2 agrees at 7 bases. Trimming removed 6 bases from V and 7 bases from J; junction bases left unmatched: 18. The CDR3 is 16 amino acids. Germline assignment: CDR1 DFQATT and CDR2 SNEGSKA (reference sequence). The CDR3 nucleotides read TGCAGTGCCCATTACTTATCCGGGGGAGGGAGGAATGAGCAGTTCTTC. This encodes CSAHYLSGGGRNEQFF.

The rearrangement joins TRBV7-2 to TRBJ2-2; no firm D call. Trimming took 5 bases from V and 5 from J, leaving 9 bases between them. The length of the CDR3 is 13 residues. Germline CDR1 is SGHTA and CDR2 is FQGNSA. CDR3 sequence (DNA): TGTGCCAGCAGCCCCATGGGGACCGGGGAGCTGTTTTTT. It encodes CASSPMGTGELFF.

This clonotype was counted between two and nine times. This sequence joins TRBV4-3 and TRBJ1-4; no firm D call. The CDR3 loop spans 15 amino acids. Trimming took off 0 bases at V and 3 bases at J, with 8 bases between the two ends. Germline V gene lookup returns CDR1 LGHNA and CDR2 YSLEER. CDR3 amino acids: CASSQEVHPNEKLFF. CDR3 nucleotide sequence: TGCGCCAGCAGCCAAGAAGTGCATCCTAATGAAAAACTGTTTTTT.

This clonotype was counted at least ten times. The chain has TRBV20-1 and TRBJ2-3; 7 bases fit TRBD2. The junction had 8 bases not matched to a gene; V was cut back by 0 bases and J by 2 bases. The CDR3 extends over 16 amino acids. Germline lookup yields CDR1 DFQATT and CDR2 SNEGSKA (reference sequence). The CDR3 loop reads CSARDGASGLTDTQYF. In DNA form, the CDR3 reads TGCAGTGCTAGAGATGGGGCTAGCGGACTCACAGATACGCAGTATTTT.

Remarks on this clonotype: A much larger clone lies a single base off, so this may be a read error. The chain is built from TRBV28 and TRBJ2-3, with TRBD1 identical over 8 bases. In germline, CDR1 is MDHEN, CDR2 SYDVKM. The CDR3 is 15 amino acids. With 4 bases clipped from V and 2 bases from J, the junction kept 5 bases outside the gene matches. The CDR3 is CASSSPGQDTDTQYF. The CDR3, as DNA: TGTGCCAGCAGTTCACCGGGACAGGACACAGATACGCAGTATTTT.

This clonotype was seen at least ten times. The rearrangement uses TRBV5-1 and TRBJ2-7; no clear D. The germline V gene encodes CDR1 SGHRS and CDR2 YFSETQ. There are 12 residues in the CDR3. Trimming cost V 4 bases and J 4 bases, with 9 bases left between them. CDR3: CASSTSGYEQYF. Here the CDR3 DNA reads TGCGCCAGCAGCACATCTGGATACGAGCAGTACTTC.

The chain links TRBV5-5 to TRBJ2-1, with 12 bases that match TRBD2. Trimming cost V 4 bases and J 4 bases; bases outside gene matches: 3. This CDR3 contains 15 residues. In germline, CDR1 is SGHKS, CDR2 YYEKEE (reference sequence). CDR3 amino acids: CASSKLAGGYNEQFF. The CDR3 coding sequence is TGTGCCAGCAGCAAACTAGCGGGGGGATACAATGAGCAGTTCTTC. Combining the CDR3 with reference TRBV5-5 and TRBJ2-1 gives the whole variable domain DAGVTQSPTHLIKTRGQQVTLRCSPISGHKSVSWYQQVLGQGPQFIFQYYEKEERGRGNFPDRFSARQFPNYSSELNVNALLLGDSALYLCASSKLAGGYNEQFFGPGTRLTVL.

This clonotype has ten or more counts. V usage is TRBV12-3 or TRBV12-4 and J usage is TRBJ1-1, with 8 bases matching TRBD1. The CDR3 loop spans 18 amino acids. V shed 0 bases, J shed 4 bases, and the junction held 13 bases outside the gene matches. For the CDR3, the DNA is TGTGCCAGCAGTTTAGCAACTCGATTCCTCCAGGGGGCCACTGAAGCTTTCTTT. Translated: CASSLATRFLQGATEAFF.

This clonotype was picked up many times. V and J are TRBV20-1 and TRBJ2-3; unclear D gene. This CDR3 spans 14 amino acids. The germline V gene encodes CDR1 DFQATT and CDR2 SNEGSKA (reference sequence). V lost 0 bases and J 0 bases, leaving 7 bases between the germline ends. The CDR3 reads CSARDQASTDTQYF. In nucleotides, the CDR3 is TGCAGTGCTAGAGATCAGGCTAGCACAGATACGCAGTATTTT.

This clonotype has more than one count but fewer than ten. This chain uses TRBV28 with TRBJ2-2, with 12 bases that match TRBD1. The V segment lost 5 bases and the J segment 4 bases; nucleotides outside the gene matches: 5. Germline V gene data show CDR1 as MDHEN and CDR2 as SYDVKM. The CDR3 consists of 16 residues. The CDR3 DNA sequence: TGTGCCAGCAGTATACCGGGACAGGGGGCCACCGGGGAGCTGTTTTTT. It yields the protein CASSIPGQGATGELFF.

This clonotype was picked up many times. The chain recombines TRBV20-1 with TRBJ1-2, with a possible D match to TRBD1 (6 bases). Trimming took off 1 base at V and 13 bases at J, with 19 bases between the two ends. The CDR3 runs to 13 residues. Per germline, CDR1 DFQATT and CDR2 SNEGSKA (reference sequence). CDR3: CSARAGGGGSLTF. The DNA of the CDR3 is TGCAGTGCTAGAGCGGGTGGTGGGGGCTCCCTCACCTTC.

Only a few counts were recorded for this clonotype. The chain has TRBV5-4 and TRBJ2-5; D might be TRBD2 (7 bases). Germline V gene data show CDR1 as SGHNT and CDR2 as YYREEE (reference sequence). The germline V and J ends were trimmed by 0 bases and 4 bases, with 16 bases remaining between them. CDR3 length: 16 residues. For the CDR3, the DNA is TGTGCCAGCAGCTTGGCCGGAGGGGGGGGTGGAGAGACCCAGTACTTC. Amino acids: CASSLAGGGGGETQYF.

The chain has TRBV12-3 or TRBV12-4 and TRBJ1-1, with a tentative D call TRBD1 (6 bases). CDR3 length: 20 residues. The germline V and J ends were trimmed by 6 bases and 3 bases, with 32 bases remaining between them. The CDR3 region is CASRVGGKFAGGRAYTEAFF. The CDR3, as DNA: TGTGCCAGCAGGGTAGGGGGAAAATTCGCAGGCGGTAGAGCGTACACTGAAGCTTTCTTT.

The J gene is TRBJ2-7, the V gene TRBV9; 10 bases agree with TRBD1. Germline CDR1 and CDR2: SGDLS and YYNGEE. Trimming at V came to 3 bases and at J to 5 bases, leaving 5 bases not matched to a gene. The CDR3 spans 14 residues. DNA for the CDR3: TGTGCCAGCAGCGGACCAGGGACAGGGGACGAGCAGTACTTC. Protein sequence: CASSGPGTGDEQYF.

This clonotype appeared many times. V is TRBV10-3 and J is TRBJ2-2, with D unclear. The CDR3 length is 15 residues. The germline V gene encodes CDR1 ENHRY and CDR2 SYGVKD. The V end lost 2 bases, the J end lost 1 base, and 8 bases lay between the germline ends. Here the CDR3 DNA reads TGTGCCATCAGTGAGCAAGGGCAGAACACCGGGGAGCTGTTTTTT. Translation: CAISEQGQNTGELFF.

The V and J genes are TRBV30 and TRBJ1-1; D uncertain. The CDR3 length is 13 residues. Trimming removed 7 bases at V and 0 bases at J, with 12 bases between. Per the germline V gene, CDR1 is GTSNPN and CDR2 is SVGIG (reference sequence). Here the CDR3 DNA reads TGTGCCTCGCTGTCGGGGTTGAACACTGAAGCTTTCTTT. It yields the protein CASLSGLNTEAFF. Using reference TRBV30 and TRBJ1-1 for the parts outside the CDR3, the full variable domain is SQTIHQWPATLVQPVGSPLSLECTVEGTSNPNLYWYRQAAGRGLQLLFYSVGIGQISSEVPQNLSASRPQDRQFILSSKKLLLSDSGFYLCASLSGLNTEAFFGQGTRLTVV.

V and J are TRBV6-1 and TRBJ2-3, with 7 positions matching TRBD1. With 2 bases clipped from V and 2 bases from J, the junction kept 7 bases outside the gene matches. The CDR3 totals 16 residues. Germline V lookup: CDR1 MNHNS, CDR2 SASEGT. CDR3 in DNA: TGTGCCAGCAGTGAAATGTGGGGACAGACCACAGATACGCAGTATTTT. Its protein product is CASSEMWGQTTDTQYF.